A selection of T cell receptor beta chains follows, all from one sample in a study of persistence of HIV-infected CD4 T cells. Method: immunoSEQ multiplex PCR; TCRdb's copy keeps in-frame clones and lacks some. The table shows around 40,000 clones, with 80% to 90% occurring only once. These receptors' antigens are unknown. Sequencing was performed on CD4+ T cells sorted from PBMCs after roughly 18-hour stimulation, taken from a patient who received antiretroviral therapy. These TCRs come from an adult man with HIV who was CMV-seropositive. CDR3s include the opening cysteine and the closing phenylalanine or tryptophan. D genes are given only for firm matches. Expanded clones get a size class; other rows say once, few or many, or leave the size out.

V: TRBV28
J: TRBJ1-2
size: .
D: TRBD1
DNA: TGTGCCAGCAGCCCTCACCTAGTTACAGGGGACGGCTACACCTTC
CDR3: CASSPHLVTGDGYTF

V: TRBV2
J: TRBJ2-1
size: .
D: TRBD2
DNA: TGTGCCAGCAGTGAAAGGCTAGCGGGGAACAATGAGCAGTTCTTC
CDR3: CASSERLAGNNEQFF

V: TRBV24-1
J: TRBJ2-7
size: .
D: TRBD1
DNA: TGTGCCACCAGTAGACAGGGGGGACGCGAGCAGTACTTC
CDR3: CATSRQGGREQYF

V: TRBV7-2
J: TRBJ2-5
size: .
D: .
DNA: TGTGCCAGCAGCTCCGTCGGGTCAAAGACCCAGTACTTC
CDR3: CASSSVGSKTQYF

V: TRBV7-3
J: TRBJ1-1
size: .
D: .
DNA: TGTGCCAGCAGCTCGAGCGGGACGGCGAACACTGAAGCTTTCTTT
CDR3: CASSSSGTANTEAFF

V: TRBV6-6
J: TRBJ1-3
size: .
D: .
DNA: TGTGCCAGCAGTTACGGGGTGAGGGGCATTGGAAACACCATATATTTT
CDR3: CASSYGVRGIGNTIYF

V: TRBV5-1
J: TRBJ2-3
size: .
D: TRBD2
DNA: TGCGCCAGCAGCTTGGGACGGGGGGGCACAGATACGCAGTATTTT
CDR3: CASSLGRGGTDTQYF

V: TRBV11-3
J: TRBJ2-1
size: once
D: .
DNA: TGTGCCAGCAGCTTAGGGATGGGCGATGAGCAGTTCTTC
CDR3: CASSLGMGDEQFF

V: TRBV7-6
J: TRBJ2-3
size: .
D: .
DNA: TGTGCCAGCAGCCCGATACCGGGGAAAGACACAGATACGCAGTATTTT
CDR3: CASSPIPGKDTDTQYF

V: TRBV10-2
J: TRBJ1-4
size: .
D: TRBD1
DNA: TGCGCCAGCAGCGGACAGGGAGGAGAAAAACTGTTTTTT
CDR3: CASSGQGGEKLFF

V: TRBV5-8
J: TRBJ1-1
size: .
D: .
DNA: .
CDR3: CASILARRGTEAFF

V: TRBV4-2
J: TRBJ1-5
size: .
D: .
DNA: TGTGCCAGCAGCCAAGGCTGGGGCCTCGGGCCCCAGCATTTT
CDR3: CASSQGWGLGPQHF

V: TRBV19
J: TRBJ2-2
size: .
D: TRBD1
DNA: TGTGCCAGTAACCCCGGGACAGGGAACACCGGGGAGCTGTTTTTT
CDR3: CASNPGTGNTGELFF